These 32 T cell receptor beta chains came from one sample sequenced in a study of shared clonotypes between healthy human individuals. Produced via immunoSEQ multiplex PCR; TCRdb's table is partial and in-frame only. The table shows about 700,000 clones, with around two thirds occurring only once. Sample: memory CD4+ T cells sorted from blood. Specified subset: CD45RA-negative fraction. The source is a woman in her 30s in good health.

V usage is TRBV6-4 and J usage is TRBJ1-2, with 9 bases lining up with TRBD1. Unmatched junction bases numbered 8, after V lost 5 bases and J lost 7 bases. Germline V CDR1 and CDR2: MRHNA, SNTAGT. This CDR3 is built from 14 residues. CDR3 region: CASSQTGGVGGYTF. The DNA of the CDR3 is TGTGCCAGCAGTCAAACAGGGGGCGTCGGTGGCTACACCTTC.

This clone was counted a single time. Other DNA variants within this sample encode the same CDR3. V gene TRBV4-1 combines with J gene TRBJ1-5; D is unclear. The germline CDR1 and CDR2 sequences are MGHRA and YSYEKL. The CDR3 is 15 residues long. Trimming removed 0 bases from V and 4 bases from J, with 10 bases in between. As DNA, the CDR3 is TGCGCCAGCAGCCAAGATGCGGGGAAGAATCAGCCCCAGCATTTT. Translating gives CASSQDAGKNQPQHF.

The chain links TRBV5-1 to TRBJ2-7, with D possibly TRBD2 on 7 matching bases. Trimming stripped 5 bases from V and 3 bases from J, with 18 bases between. The CDR3 has 15 residues. Germline V gene data show CDR1 as SGHRS and CDR2 as YFSETQ. This CDR3 is CASSVRGLSGYEQYF. In DNA form, the CDR3 reads TGCGCCAGCAGTGTGCGGGGGCTCTCAGGCTACGAGCAGTACTTC.

Only one count was recorded for this clone. The sample contains more than one DNA sequence encoding this CDR3. The rearrangement links TRBV18 to TRBJ2-5; weak D call: TRBD2 (7 bases). Germline CDR1 and CDR2: KGHSH and LQKENI. The V gene lost 3 bases and the J gene lost 5 bases, with 13 bases spanning the gap. CDR3 length: 14 residues. The CDR3 DNA reads as TGTGCCAGCTCACCCTCGAGGGGGGGCGAGACCCAGTACTTC. Translating gives CASSPSRGGETQYF.

Here the CDR3 DNA reads TGTGCCAGCAGTTTAGGGCTAATAGCGGGAGGGCCCCAAGAGACCCAGTACTTC. It specifies CASSLGLIAGGPQETQYF. The chain employs TRBV28 and TRBJ2-5; 11 bases agree with TRBD2. V lost 2 bases and J lost 1; bases outside the gene matches: 9. The CDR3 is made up of 18 amino acids. In germline, CDR1 is MDHEN, CDR2 SYDVKM.

Only a few counts were recorded for this clone. The chain is built from TRBV10-1 and TRBJ2-6; unclear D gene. Trimming pared 10 bases from V and 5 bases from J, leaving 12 bases between. This CDR3 is 13 amino acids long. Germline V lookup: CDR1 WNHNN, CDR2 SYGVQD (reference sequence). The CDR3 sequence is CAIAQSRANVLTF. The CDR3 region has the DNA TGCGCCATCGCACAAAGTCGGGCCAACGTCCTGACTTTC.

The chain has TRBV18 and TRBJ1-2; the D gene is possibly TRBD1 (6 bases). The germline V gene encodes CDR1 KGHSH and CDR2 LQKENI. The CDR3 contains 15 residues. Deletions cut 5 bases from V and 2 bases from J, with 15 bases between. The CDR3 DNA reads TGTGCCAGCTCAATAAACAGGGTTGCCAACTATGGCTACACCTTC. It translates to CASSINRVANYGYTF. The full variable domain, in which reference TRBV18 and TRBJ1-2 provide the parts outside the CDR3, is NAGVMQNPRHLVRRRGQEARLRCSPMKGHSHVYWYRQLPEEGLKFMVYLQKENIIDESGMPKERFSAEFPKEGPSILRIQQVVRGDSAAYFCASSINRVANYGYTFGSGTRLTVV.

The chain employs TRBV5-1 and TRBJ2-5; 11 bases agree with TRBD2. V trimming: 0 bases; J trimming: 1 base; junction bases outside the gene matches: 2. From germline, CDR1 is SGHRS and CDR2 YFSETQ. CDR3 length: 16 residues. As DNA, the CDR3 is TGCGCCAGCAGCTTGGGACTAGCGGGGTTCCAAGAGACCCAGTACTTC. Protein sequence: CASSLGLAGFQETQYF.

The rearrangement uses TRBV10-1 and TRBJ2-3; TRBD2 matches 11 bases. This CDR3 has 14 amino acids. With 6 bases clipped from V and 8 bases from J, the junction kept 7 bases outside the gene matches. Looked up from germline, CDR1 is WNHNN and CDR2 is SYGVQD (reference sequence). CDR3 region: CASRAGTSGGTQYF. The CDR3 nucleotides read TGCGCCAGCAGGGCCGGGACTAGCGGCGGTACGCAGTATTTT.

The V and J genes are TRBV5-1 and TRBJ2-5; a possible D gene is TRBD2 (6 bases). V shed 2 bases and J shed 2 bases, with 16 bases lying between them. Germline V gene sequence: CDR1 SGHRS, CDR2 YFSETQ. This CDR3 comprises 16 residues. CDR3 loop: CASSLRTGVGQETQYF. CDR3 DNA sequence: TGCGCCAGCAGCTTAAGGACGGGAGTGGGACAAGAGACCCAGTACTTC. Drawing the rest from reference TRBV5-1 and TRBJ2-5, the complete variable domain is KAGVTQTPRYLIKTRGQQVTLSCSPISGHRSVSWYQQTPGQGLQFLFEYFSETQRNKGNFPGRFSGRQFSNSRSEMNVSTLELGDSALYLCASSLRTGVGQETQYFGPGTRLLVL.

The chain couples TRBV5-8 to TRBJ1-2; D is uncertain. Germline lookup yields CDR1 SGHTS and CDR2 YDEGEE. The CDR3 spans 16 residues. V lost 1 base and J lost 1, with 14 bases in between. In DNA form, the CDR3 reads TGTGCCAGCAGCTTGAATAGCCCTTTAAATAACTATGGCTACACCTTC. Amino acids: CASSLNSPLNNYGYTF. Full variable domain (missing parts from reference TRBV5-8 and TRBJ1-2): EAGVTQSPTHLIKTRGQQATLRCSPISGHTSVYWYQQALGLGLQFLLWYDEGEERNRGNFPPRFSGRQFPNYSSELNVNALELEDSALYLCASSLNSPLNNYGYTFGSGTRLTVV.

The chain carries TRBV6-1 and TRBJ2-2, with 9 bases that match TRBD2. Germline CDR1 is MNHNS and CDR2 is SASEGT. The V gene end was trimmed by 7 bases and the J gene end by 2 bases; junction bases not matched to a gene: 5. CDR3 length: 15 residues. As DNA, the CDR3 is TGTGCCAGCATGATAGCGGGGGTAAACACCGGGGAGCTGTTTTTT. This sequence encodes CASMIAGVNTGELFF.

The chain has TRBV28 and TRBJ1-2; D ambiguous. This CDR3 comprises 12 residues. With 6 bases removed from V and 5 bases from J, the gap between germline ends came to 10 bases. CDR1 and CDR2 (germline): MDHEN, SYDVKM. The CDR3 DNA sequence: TGTGCCAGCAGCAGCCCAGCGTATGGCTACACCTTC. Encoded protein: CASSSPAYGYTF.

This clone has a handful of counts. The chain has TRBV27 and TRBJ2-6; D might be TRBD1 or TRBD2, each matching 6 bases. This CDR3 has 15 residues. V dropped 4 bases and J dropped 4 bases, with 11 bases sitting between them. Per germline, CDR1 MNHEY and CDR2 SMNVEV (reference sequence). The CDR3 coding sequence is TGTGCCAGCAGTTCATGGGGGGCCGGGGCCAACGTCCTGACTTTC. Protein product: CASSSWGAGANVLTF.

The CDR3 DNA sequence: TGTGCCAGCAGCGAACCCCTGGGACACGAGCAGTACTTC. This codes for CASSEPLGHEQYF. The chain is built from TRBV6-1 and TRBJ2-7; D may correspond to TRBD1 or TRBD2 (5 bases each). CDR3 length: 13 residues. The germline V gene encodes CDR1 MNHNS and CDR2 SASEGT. With 6 bases removed from V and 5 bases from J, the gap between germline ends came to 14 bases.

The chain recombines TRBV5-1 with TRBJ2-7, with unresolved D. The germline V gene has CDR1 SGHRS and CDR2 YFSETQ. V lost 0 bases and J lost 6, with 7 bases in between. The CDR3 sequence is 12 residues long. In nucleotides, the CDR3 is TGCGCCAGCAGCTTGGCCTGGGGCGAGCAGTACTTC. Its translation: CASSLAWGEQYF.

This clone was seen more than once but under ten times. This rearrangement joins TRBV7-8 to TRBJ2-7; D tentatively reads TRBD1 or TRBD2 (5 bases each). This CDR3 has 14 residues. With 5 bases removed from V and 7 bases from J, the gap between germline ends came to 18 bases. In germline, CDR1 is SGHVS, CDR2 FQNEAQ. CDR3 in amino acids: CASSIGTAGGEQYF. The DNA of the CDR3 is TGTGCCAGCAGCATTGGGACCGCTGGTGGGGAGCAGTACTTC.

This clone was detected a few times. The chain recombines TRBV25-1 with TRBJ2-5; 7 bases line up with TRBD2. CDR1 is MGHDK, CDR2 SYGVNS, per germline. V was pared by 11 bases and J by 2 bases, with 8 bases of the junction left unmatched. CDR3 length equals 13 residues. CDR3 in amino acids: CACSGTKQETQYF. The DNA of the CDR3 is TGTGCCTGTTCCGGGACTAAGCAAGAGACCCAGTACTTC.

CDR3 residues: CASSRRDSRATDTQYF. The CDR3 nucleotides are TGTGCCAGCAGCAGACGGGACTCCCGGGCAACAGATACGCAGTATTTT. The rearrangement joins TRBV7-8 to TRBJ2-3, with a tentative D call TRBD2 (6 bases). The V gene's germline CDR1 is SGHVS and CDR2 FQNEAQ. Trimming shortened V by 5 bases and J by 3 bases, and 18 bases separated the two germline ends. The CDR3 sequence is 16 residues long.

This clone is a singleton in its sample. The genes are TRBV29-1 and TRBJ2-2, with a tentative D call TRBD1 (6 bases). Trimming took off 3 bases at V and 4 bases at J, with 12 bases between the two ends. The V gene's germline CDR1 is SQVTM and CDR2 ANQGSEA. This CDR3 spans 14 amino acids. This chain's CDR3 is CSVDSGAVTGELFF. CDR3 nucleotides: TGCAGCGTTGATTCAGGGGCGGTCACCGGGGAGCTGTTTTTT.

The chain joins TRBV6-5 to TRBJ2-5, with D perhaps TRBD2 (5 bases). The J call may be in error: the DNA end matches TRBJ2-7 better. The CDR3 runs to 11 residues. The V gene's germline CDR1 is MNHEY and CDR2 SVGAGI. The CDR3 sequence is CASLGSYEQYF. The CDR3 DNA is TGTGCCAGTTTAGGGAGCTACGAGCAGTACTTC.

The rearrangement links TRBV6-5 to TRBJ2-7; 12 bases map to TRBD1. Germline assignment: CDR1 MNHEY and CDR2 SVGAGI. The CDR3 runs to 14 residues. J gave up 7 bases and V 6 bases, and 7 bases lay outside the gene matches. The CDR3 nucleotides read TGTGCCAGCAGCACGGGACAGGGGGCGGGAGAGCAGTACTTC. Protein product: CASSTGQGAGEQYF.

Here the CDR3 reads CASSIGRHPPGTQYF. The CDR3 nucleotides are TGTGCCAGTAGTATCGGTAGGCACCCCCCGGGGACCCAGTACTTC. The chain joins TRBV19 to TRBJ2-5; D uncertain. Trimming pared 3 bases from V and 7 bases from J, leaving 18 bases between. Germline lookup yields CDR1 LNHDA and CDR2 SQIVND (reference sequence). The CDR3 is 15 residues long.

The chain employs TRBV9 and TRBJ2-1, with D perhaps given as TRBD1 or TRBD2 (5 bases each). The germline V gene has CDR1 SGDLS and CDR2 YYNGEE. V gave up 3 bases and J gave up 9 bases, with 22 bases separating them. This CDR3 has 16 residues. CDR3 region: CASSDGNSFRVSEQFF. DNA of the CDR3: TGTGCCAGCAGCGACGGGAACAGTTTCAGGGTTAGTGAGCAGTTCTTC.

The chain links TRBV5-1 to TRBJ2-1; TRBD2 aligns across 10 bases. This CDR3 is built from 16 residues. J was trimmed by 4 bases and V by 4 bases; bases with no gene match: 8. CDR1 is SGHRS, CDR2 YFSETQ, per germline. Here the CDR3 DNA reads TGCGCCAGCAGCCTACAGACTAGCGGGTCTTACAATGAGCAGTTCTTC. Translation gives CASSLQTSGSYNEQFF.

In nucleotides, the CDR3 is TGTGCCAGCAGCTTAGCGCCAGCGGCGAACATTCAGTACTTC. Protein: CASSLAPAANIQYF. The rearrangement joins TRBV7-9 to TRBJ2-4; D is perhaps TRBD2 (5 bases). The CDR3 totals 14 residues. Germline CDR1 and CDR2: SEHNR and FQNEAQ (reference sequence). V lost 0 bases to trimming and J lost 7 bases, with 10 bases between them.

The rearrangement joins TRBV27 to TRBJ2-3, with D tentatively TRBD2 (5 bases). Trimming shortened V by 6 bases and J by 2 bases, and 12 bases separated the two germline ends. The germline gives CDR1 MNHEY, CDR2 SMNVEV (reference sequence). The CDR3 spans 14 residues. CDR3 sequence (DNA): TGTGCCAGCAGCCCCTGGGGAGCCACAGATACGCAGTATTTT. Its translation: CASSPWGATDTQYF.

The genes are TRBV30 and TRBJ2-7; D is possibly TRBD1 or TRBD2 (5 bases each). Between the trimmed V and J ends, which lost 3 bases and 0 bases, there was a span of 9 bases. Germline V CDR1 and CDR2: GTSNPN, SVGIG (reference sequence). The CDR3 has 13 amino acids. CDR3 coding DNA: TGTGCCTGGAGGCCGGGGCACTCCTACGAGCAGTACTTC. Its translation is CAWRPGHSYEQYF.

This clone was detected many times. The rearrangement joins TRBV28 to TRBJ2-7; D remains ambiguous. With 6 bases removed from V and 0 bases from J, the gap between germline ends came to 12 bases. The CDR3 contains 14 residues. The germline V gene has CDR1 MDHEN and CDR2 SYDVKM. The DNA for the CDR3 is TGTGCCAGCAGGGCCCAGACACTCTCCTACGAGCAGTACTTC. Its translation: CASRAQTLSYEQYF.

The rearrangement uses TRBV5-8 and TRBJ1-1; D gene ambiguous. Trimming shortened V by 0 bases and J by 12 bases, and 15 bases separated the two germline ends. CDR1 and CDR2 (germline): SGHTS, YDEGEE. This CDR3 contains 13 residues. The chain's CDR3 is CASSLAHNTESFF. The CDR3 bases are TGTGCCAGCAGCTTGGCACACAACACTGAGTCTTTCTTT.

Only a few counts were recorded for this clone. The chain has TRBV19 and TRBJ2-7, with 7 bases lining up with TRBD1. Germline CDR1 LNHDA, CDR2 SQIVND (reference sequence). The trim removed 8 bases at V and 0 bases at J, leaving 7 bases unmatched. CDR3 length: 14 amino acids. CDR3 sequence: CASSQGQFSYEQYF. In DNA form, the CDR3 reads TGTGCCAGTTCCCAGGGACAGTTCTCCTACGAGCAGTACTTC.

The chain combines TRBV5-1 with TRBJ2-3; D remains unclear. This CDR3 region has 12 residues. The V and J ends lost 4 bases and 9 bases respectively, with 12 bases between them. The germline V gene has CDR1 SGHRS and CDR2 YFSETQ. The CDR3 DNA reads TGCGCCAGCAGCCTCGATGGACCCACGCAGTATTTT. As protein: CASSLDGPTQYF.